The TCR beta chain under discussion was sequenced for a study of blood T cell repertoires in COVID-19. About the research overall: There were acute and convalescent COVID-19 samples, and they came from the United States, Italy and Spain. T cells, B-cell-depleted T cells, or PBMCs supplied cDNA or gDNA.

Deletions cut 3 bases from V and 7 bases from J, with 10 bases between. CDR3 length equals 13 residues. Germline lookup yields CDR1 SNHLY and CDR2 FYNNEI. Clones were read by immunoSEQ multiplex PCR, and TCRdb kept only the in-frame ones, dropping some. The repertoire holds around 300,000 clones, around 92% seen once, with 1.9% in the top ten. This chain joins TRBV2 and TRBJ2-4; a weak D match, TRBD1 (6 bases). The specimen sequenced was PBMCs or T cells enriched from blood (not recorded which). The TCR was taken from an older woman who had recovered from COVID-19. The CDR3 DNA sequence: TGTGCCAGCAGTGACGCCAGGGGCAACATTCAGTACTTC. Amino acids: CASSDARGNIQYF.